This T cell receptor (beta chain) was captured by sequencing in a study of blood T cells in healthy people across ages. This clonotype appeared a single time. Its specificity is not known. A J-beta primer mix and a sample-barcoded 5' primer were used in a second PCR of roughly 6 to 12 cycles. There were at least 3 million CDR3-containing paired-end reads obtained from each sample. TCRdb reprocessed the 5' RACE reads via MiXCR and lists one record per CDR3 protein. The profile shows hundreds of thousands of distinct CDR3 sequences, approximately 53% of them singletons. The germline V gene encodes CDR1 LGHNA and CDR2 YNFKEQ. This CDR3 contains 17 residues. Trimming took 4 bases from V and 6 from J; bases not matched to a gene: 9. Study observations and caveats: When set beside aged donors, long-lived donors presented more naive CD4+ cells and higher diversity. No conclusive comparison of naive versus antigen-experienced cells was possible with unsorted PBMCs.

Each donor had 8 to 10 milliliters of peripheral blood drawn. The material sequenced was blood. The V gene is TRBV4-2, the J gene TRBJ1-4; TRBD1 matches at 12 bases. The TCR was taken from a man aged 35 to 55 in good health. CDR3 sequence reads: CASSPGGQGALYEKLFF. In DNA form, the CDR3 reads TGTGCCAGCAGCCCAGGGGGACAGGGGGCGTTATATGAAAAACTGTTTTTT.